The source of this T cell receptor beta chain is a study of beta chain features in type 1 diabetes. Trimming removed 4 bases at V and 5 bases at J, with 20 bases between. There are 16 residues in the CDR3. Germline loops: CDR1 SGDLS, CDR2 YYNGEE. The authors reverse transcribed all of the isolated RNA, so sequencing captured expressed TCRB transcripts. Clones were read by immunoSEQ multiplex PCR, and TCRdb kept only the in-frame ones, dropping some. The sample consists of almost 350,000 clones, 7% to 9% of them appearing once. This clone was recorded many times. J is TRBJ2-3 and V is TRBV9, with D tentatively TRBD1 or TRBD2 (5 bases each). This TCR was sampled from a woman aged 18-29 years in good health. Sequencing input: central memory CD4+ T cells from blood. CDR3 loop: CASSLGPLRSKDTQYF. The CDR3 DNA follows: TGTGCCAGCAGCTTGGGACCTCTGAGGTCGAAAGATACGCAGTATTTT.